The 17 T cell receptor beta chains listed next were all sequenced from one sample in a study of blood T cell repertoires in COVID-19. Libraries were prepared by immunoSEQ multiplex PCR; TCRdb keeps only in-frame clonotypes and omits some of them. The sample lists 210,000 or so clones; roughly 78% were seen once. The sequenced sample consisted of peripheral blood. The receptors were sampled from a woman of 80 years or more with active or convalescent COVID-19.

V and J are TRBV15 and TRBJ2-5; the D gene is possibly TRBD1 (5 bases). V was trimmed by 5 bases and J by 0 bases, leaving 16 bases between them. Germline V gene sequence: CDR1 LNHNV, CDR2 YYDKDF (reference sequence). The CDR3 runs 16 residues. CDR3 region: CATSDLDIQYQETQYF. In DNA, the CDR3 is TGTGCCACCAGCGACCTGGACATTCAGTACCAAGAGACCCAGTACTTC.

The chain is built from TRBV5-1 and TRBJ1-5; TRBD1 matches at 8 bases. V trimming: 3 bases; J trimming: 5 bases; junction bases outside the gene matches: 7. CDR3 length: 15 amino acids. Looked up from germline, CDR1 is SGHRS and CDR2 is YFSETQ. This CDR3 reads CASSSGQGGDQPQHF. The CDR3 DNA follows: TGCGCCAGCAGCTCTGGACAGGGTGGGGATCAGCCCCAGCATTTT.

CDR3 sequence (DNA): TGTGCCAGCAGCGTAGACGACAGGATGAACACTGAAGCTTTCTTT. Protein product: CASSVDDRMNTEAFF. The V and J genes are TRBV9 and TRBJ1-1; possible D gene TRBD1, 6 bases. The CDR3 is 15 residues long. Germline loops: CDR1 SGDLS, CDR2 YYNGEE. Deletions cut 0 bases from V and 0 bases from J, with 9 bases between.

The CDR3: CASSLTTGPTSGNTIYF. The CDR3, as DNA: TGTGCCAGTAGCCTGACGACAGGACCCACATCTGGAAACACCATATATTTT. The chain uses TRBV19 and TRBJ1-3, with D tentatively TRBD1 (6 bases). Trimming removed 6 bases at V and 1 base at J, with 19 bases between. Germline CDR1 is LNHDA and CDR2 is SQIVND (reference sequence). The CDR3 is 17 amino acids. The entire variable domain, with the rest obtained from reference TRBV19 and TRBJ1-3, is as follows: DGGITQSPKYLFRKEGQNVTLSCEQNLNHDAMYWYRQDPGQGLRLIYYSQIVNDFQKGDIAEGYSVSREKKESFPLTVTSAQKNPTAFYLCASSLTTGPTSGNTIYFGEGSWLTVV.

The CDR3 protein is CASSSVDRPTWQFF. DNA of the CDR3: TGTGCCAGCTCATCCGTTGACAGGCCTACATGGCAGTTCTTC. This sequence joins TRBV18 and TRBJ2-1, with D possibly matching TRBD1 (6 bases). V dropped 5 bases and J dropped 12 bases, with 20 bases sitting between them. Per germline, CDR1 KGHSH and CDR2 LQKENI. The CDR3 consists of 14 residues.

In DNA, the CDR3 is TGTGCCAGCAGCCCCGGGACAGGGGAGGCAGATACGCAGTATTTT. This encodes CASSPGTGEADTQYF. This chain joins TRBV2 and TRBJ2-3; 10 bases line up with TRBD1. With V trimmed by 6 bases and J by 4 bases, 7 bases remained unmatched. The germline gives CDR1 SNHLY, CDR2 FYNNEI. The CDR3 contains 15 residues.

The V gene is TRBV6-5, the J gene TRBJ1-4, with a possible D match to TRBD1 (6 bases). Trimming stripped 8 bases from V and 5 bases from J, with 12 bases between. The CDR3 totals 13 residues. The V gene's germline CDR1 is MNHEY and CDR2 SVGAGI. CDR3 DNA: TGTGCCAGCCAGTGGCAGGGGAATGAAAAACTGTTTTTT. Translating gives CASQWQGNEKLFF.

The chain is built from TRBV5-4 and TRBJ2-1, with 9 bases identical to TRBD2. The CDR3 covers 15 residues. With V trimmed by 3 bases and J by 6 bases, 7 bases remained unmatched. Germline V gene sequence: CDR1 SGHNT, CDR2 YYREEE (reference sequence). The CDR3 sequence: CASSSSGEGSNEQFF. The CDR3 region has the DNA TGTGCCAGCAGCTCTAGCGGGGAAGGTAGCAATGAGCAGTTCTTC.

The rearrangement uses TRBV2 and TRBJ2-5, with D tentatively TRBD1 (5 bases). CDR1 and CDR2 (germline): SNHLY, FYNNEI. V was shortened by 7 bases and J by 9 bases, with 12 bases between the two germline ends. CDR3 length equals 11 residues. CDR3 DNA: TGTGCCAGCAAGGGCAGGGTGGCCCAGTACTTC. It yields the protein CASKGRVAQYF.

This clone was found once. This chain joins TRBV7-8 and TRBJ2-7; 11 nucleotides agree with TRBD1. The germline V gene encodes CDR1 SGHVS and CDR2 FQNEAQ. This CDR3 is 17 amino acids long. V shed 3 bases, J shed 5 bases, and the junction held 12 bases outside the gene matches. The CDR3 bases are TGTGCCAGCAGCTTCGGCTTATACCGGGACAGGGGGAACGAGCAGTACTTC. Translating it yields CASSFGLYRDRGNEQYF.

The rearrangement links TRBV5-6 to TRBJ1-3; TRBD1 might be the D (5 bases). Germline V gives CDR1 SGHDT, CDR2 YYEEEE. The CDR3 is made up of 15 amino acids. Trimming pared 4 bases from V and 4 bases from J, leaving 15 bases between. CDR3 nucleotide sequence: TGTGCCAGCAGCCGGCTATTGTGGGGCGGAAACACCATATATTTT. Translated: CASSRLLWGGNTIYF.

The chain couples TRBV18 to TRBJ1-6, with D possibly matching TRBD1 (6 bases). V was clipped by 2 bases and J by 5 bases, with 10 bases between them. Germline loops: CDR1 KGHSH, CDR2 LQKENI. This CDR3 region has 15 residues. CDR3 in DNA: TGTGCCAGCTCACCAAACAGGGTAGATAATTCACCCCTCCACTTT. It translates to CASSPNRVDNSPLHF.

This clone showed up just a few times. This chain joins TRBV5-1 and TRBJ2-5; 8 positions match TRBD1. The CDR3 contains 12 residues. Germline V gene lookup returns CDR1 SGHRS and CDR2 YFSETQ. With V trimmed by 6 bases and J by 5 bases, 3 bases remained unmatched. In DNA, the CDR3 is TGCGCCAGCACGACAGGGGAGGAGACCCAGTACTTC. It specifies CASTTGEETQYF.

CDR3 amino acids: CARSPGTALNEKLFF. CDR3 bases: TGTGCCAGAAGCCCGGGGACAGCCCTTAATGAAAAACTGTTTTTT. V gene TRBV5-3 combines with J gene TRBJ1-4; 7 bases are a match to TRBD1. TRBV5-3 is an ORF; its function is uncertain. This CDR3 has 15 residues. V lost 4 bases to trimming and J lost 4 bases; unmatched junction nucleotides: 7.

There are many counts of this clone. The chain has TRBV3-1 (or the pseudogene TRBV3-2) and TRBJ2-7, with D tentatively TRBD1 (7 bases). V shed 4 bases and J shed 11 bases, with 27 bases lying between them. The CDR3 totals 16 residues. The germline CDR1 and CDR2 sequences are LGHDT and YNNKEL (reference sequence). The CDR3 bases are TGTGCCAGCAGCCCCCAGGGGGGCAGGGTAGATTCCTGGAAGTACTTC. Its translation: CASSPQGGRVDSWKYF.

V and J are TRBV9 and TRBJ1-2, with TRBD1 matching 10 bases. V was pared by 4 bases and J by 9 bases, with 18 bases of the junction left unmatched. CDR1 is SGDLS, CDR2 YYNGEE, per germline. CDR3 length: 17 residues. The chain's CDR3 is CASSPYIVGTGEASYTF. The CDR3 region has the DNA TGTGCCAGCAGCCCCTACATTGTGGGGACAGGGGAGGCTAGCTACACCTTC.

CDR3 region: CASSSPPGTFADTQYF. The CDR3 region has the DNA TGTGCCAGCAGTTCCCCCCCGGGAACCTTCGCAGATACGCAGTATTTT. This chain connects TRBV27 to TRBJ2-3; tentative D call: TRBD2 (5 bases). The CDR3 consists of 16 residues. Per germline, CDR1 MNHEY and CDR2 SMNVEV (reference sequence). The germline V and J ends were trimmed by 4 bases and 4 bases, with 18 bases remaining between them.